The 6 T cell receptor beta chains listed next were all sequenced from one sample in a study of blood T cells in healthy people across ages (dated by TCRdb to the mid-2010s). Library generation was performed with 5' RACE. Instrument on record: Illumina HiSeq 2500. A second PCR of 7 to 11 cycles was performed with a sample-barcoded 5' primer and a J-beta primer mix. The raw public reads went through TCRdb reprocessing: fastp at Q25, MiXCR clone calling, in-frame beta chains kept. A single entry per CDR3 protein holds the most common genes and DNA from its merged rows. This sample lists 650,000 to 1,000,000 distinct CDR3 sequences; 35% to 60% were detected once. The biggest ten clones account for around a sixth of the sample. The sample comprised blood. Every receptor here comes from an elderly man in good health.

This clonotype was seen a few times. V usage is TRBV6-1 and J usage is TRBJ1-5, with 8 positions matching TRBD1. The germline V gene encodes CDR1 MNHNS and CDR2 SASEGT. V gave up 3 bases and J gave up 6 bases; unmatched junction bases: 1. This CDR3 spans 13 amino acids. CDR3 sequence: CASSDRGLQPQHF. The CDR3 coding sequence is TGTGCCAGCAGTGACAGGGGGCTTCAGCCCCAGCATTTT.

There are a few counts of this clonotype. The chain has TRBV11-2 and TRBJ2-4; 7 bases line up with TRBD2. Germline CDR1 reads SGHAT; CDR2 reads FQNNGV. After removal of 1 base from V and 13 bases from J, the junction contained 16 bases not matched to a gene. The CDR3 loop spans 16 amino acids. CDR3 loop: CASSLADWREHREQYF. For the CDR3, the DNA is TGTGCCAGCAGCTTAGCAGACTGGCGGGAGCACCGGGAGCAGTACTTC.

J is TRBJ2-3 and V is TRBV7-9; 7 bases are a match to TRBD2. V dropped 1 base and J dropped 2; count of bases not matched to a gene: 6. The CDR3 extends over 16 amino acids. Germline V lookup: CDR1 SEHNR, CDR2 FQNEAQ (reference sequence). The CDR3 loop is CASSLGASGYTDTQYF. The CDR3 DNA reads TGTGCCAGCAGCTTAGGGGCTAGCGGTTACACAGATACGCAGTATTTT.

The table lists this clonotype with a few counts. CDR3 residues: CASSQRRYEQYF. The DNA of the CDR3 is TGTGCCAGCAGCCAACGGCGCTACGAGCAGTACTTC. V gene TRBV3-1 combines with J gene TRBJ2-7; unclear D gene. The germline V and J ends were trimmed by 2 bases and 3 bases, with 5 bases remaining between them. The germline V gene has CDR1 LGHDT and CDR2 YNNKEL (reference sequence). This CDR3 is built from 12 residues.

J is TRBJ2-1 and V is TRBV5-1; possibly TRBD1 or TRBD2 for D (5 bases each). The J call is in doubt because the DNA end fits TRBJ2-7 better. The germline gives CDR1 SGHRS, CDR2 YFSETQ. The CDR3 has 15 amino acids. CDR3 residues: CASVQGVGSYNEQYF. In DNA, the CDR3 is TGCGCCAGCGTTCAGGGAGTTGGGTCCTACAATGAGCAGTACTTC.

CDR3 residues: CASSLIHNEQYF. The CDR3 DNA reads as TGTGCCAGCAGCTTAATACACAATGAGCAGTACTTC. The rearrangement joins TRBV7-3 to TRBJ2-5; unclear D gene. This CDR3 is 12 amino acids long. CDR1 is SGHTA and CDR2 is FQGTGA in the germline V gene. Trimming left V 1 base short and J 11 bases short, with 11 bases between. Filled out from reference TRBV7-3 and TRBJ2-5, the complete variable domain reads GAGVSQTPSNKVTEKGKYVELRCDPISGHTALYWYRQSLGQGPEFLIYFQGTGAADDSGLPNDRFFAVRPEGSVSTLKIQRTERGDSAVYLCASSLIHNEQYFGPGTRLLVL.